This record concerns one T cell receptor (beta chain) sequence. Its antigen is currently unknown. These data originate in a study of T cell responses to AZD1222 COVID-19 vaccine. Assay: immunoSEQ multiplex PCR; the TCRdb copy retains only in-frame clones and omits some. The repertoire consists of more than 120,000 clones, with about 86% occurring once and the leading ten covering 5% to 6%. Overall study findings and caveats: Nearly half of the spike-specific TCRs reportedly recognize variant regions that carry no mutations. No day 14 peak samples; only post-peak repertoires were characterized. A mostly white British donor set with more females was recruited, and clonal diversity was possibly underestimated. At baseline, just 5 or 6 AZD1222 recipients tested seropositive.

The sequence derives from an adult who received the AZD1222 COVID-19 vaccine. Sequencing used peripheral blood, obtained 28 days after the second AZD1222 dose.

The CDR3 coding sequence is TGTGCCAGCAGGGCCTTGGCGTCAGGGAACACCATATATTTT. It encodes CASRALASGNTIYF. The J gene is TRBJ1-3, the V gene TRBV2, with a tentative D call TRBD1 (5 bases). This CDR3 spans 14 amino acids. The germline V and J ends were trimmed by 6 bases and 7 bases, with 16 bases remaining between them. CDR1 and CDR2 from the germline V gene are SNHLY and FYNNEI.